These T cell receptor beta chains were read from a single sample in a study of OX40 agonist ivuxolimab in advanced cancers. Profiled with immunoSEQ multiplex PCR; TCRdb holds only in-frame clones, not every one. The sample includes 50,000 to 65,000 clones, approximately 90% of them seen just once. Sequenced here: CD4+ or CD8+ T cells sorted from blood, sampled in a trial of the OX40 agonist ivuxolimab. Receptors originate from an adult with an advanced solid tumor such as melanoma, head and neck, liver or kidney cancer. Both conserved end residues are part of each CDR3. The D gene is left open where the match is weak. The size entry is marked missing in some rows and otherwise reads once, few, many or a size class.

length,V,D,size,J,DNA,CDR3
14,TRBV7-8,NA,NA,TRBJ1-4,TGTGCCAGCAGCTTAGACCCTAGCGGTGAAAAACTGTTTTTT,CASSLDPSGEKLFF
13,TRBV15,NA,NA,TRBJ2-7,TGTGCCACCAGCAGAGATCTAGAGTTAGAGCAGTACTTC,CATSRDLELEQYF
13,TRBV25-1,NA,NA,TRBJ1-1,TGTGCCAGCAGTGAATATCGGCAGATTGAAGCTTTCTTT,CASSEYRQIEAFF
16,TRBV19,TRBD2,NA,TRBJ2-3,TGTGCCAGTAGTATCTACGGGGGGGGCGCGGCAGATACGCAGTATTTT,CASSIYGGGAADTQYF
15,TRBV2,TRBD1,NA,TRBJ1-2,TGTGCCAGCCGAATATCGGGGACAGCTAACTATGGCTACACCTTC,CASRISGTANYGYTF
16,TRBV4-1,TRBD1,NA,TRBJ1-2,TGCGCCAGCAGCCGCCACAACAGGGGGACGGCCTATGGCTACACCTTC,CASSRHNRGTAYGYTF
15,TRBV5-8,TRBD1,NA,TRBJ2-7,TGTGCCAGCAGCCCAGGGACAGGGGGAGGCTACGAGCAGTACTTC,CASSPGTGGGYEQYF
14,TRBV18,NA,NA,TRBJ2-7,TGTGCCAGCTCACCAGGCAGGGGCGTTTACGAGCAGTACTTC,CASSPGRGVYEQYF
13,TRBV7-8,NA,few,TRBJ2-5,TGTGCCAGCAGCTTCAGGGGCTGGGAGACCCAGTACTTC,CASSFRGWETQYF
14,TRBV11-3,NA,NA,TRBJ2-3,TGTGCCAGCAGCTTAGGTTCTAGCACAGATACGCAGTATTTT,CASSLGSSTDTQYF
19,TRBV18,TRBD1,NA,TRBJ1-3,TGTGCCAGCTCACCACCCGACAGGGACATATTTGGACCAGGAAACACCATATATTTT,CASSPPDRDIFGPGNTIYF
14,TRBV5-8,NA,once,TRBJ1-2,TGTGCCAGCAGCCGCCAGATAGTCCGGTATGGCTACACCTTC,CASSRQIVRYGYTF
11,TRBV7-2,NA,NA,TRBJ1-1,TGTGCCAGCAGCTTAGTGGGGATCGCTTTCTTT,CASSLVGIAFF
15,TRBV5-4,NA,NA,TRBJ2-5,TGTGCCAGCAGCTTGGCCTTGGGGGTCCAAGAGACCCAGTACTTC,CASSLALGVQETQYF
15,TRBV5-6,NA,NA,TRBJ2-1,TGTGCCAGCAGCTTGATGCCAGGGGTCGCTGATGAGCAGTTCTTC,CASSLMPGVADEQFF